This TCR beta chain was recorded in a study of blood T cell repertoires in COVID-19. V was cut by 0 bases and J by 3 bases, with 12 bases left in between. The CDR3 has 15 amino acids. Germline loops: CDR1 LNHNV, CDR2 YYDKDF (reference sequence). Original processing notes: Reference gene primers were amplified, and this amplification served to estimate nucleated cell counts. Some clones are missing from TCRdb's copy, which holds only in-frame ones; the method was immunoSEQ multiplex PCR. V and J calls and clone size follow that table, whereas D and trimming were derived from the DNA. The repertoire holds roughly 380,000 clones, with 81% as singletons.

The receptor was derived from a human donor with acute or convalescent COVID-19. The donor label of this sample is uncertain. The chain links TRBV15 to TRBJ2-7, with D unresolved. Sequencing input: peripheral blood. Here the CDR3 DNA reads TGTGCCACCAGCAGAGATGCTCTTGGCGGCTACGAGCAGTACTTC. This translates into CATSRDALGGYEQYF. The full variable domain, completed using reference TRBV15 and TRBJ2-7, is DAMVIQNPRYQVTQFGKPVTLSCSQTLNHNVMYWYQQKSSQAPKLLFHYYDKDFNNEADTPDNFQSRRPNTSFCFLDIRSPGLGDTAMYLCATSRDALGGYEQYFGPGTRLTVT.